This is a list of T cell receptor beta chains from one sample in a study of T cell clonotyping in hematopoietic cell transplantation. Clones were read by immunoSEQ multiplex PCR, and TCRdb kept only the in-frame ones, dropping some. The repertoire holds 29,000 or so clones, with about 83% as singletons. The material sequenced was peripheral blood mononuclear cells, taken before stem cell transplant. The origin of the receptors is a woman in her twenties or thirties with chronic myeloid leukemia. Some clones in this sample may be carry-over from other donors' samples. Both conserved end residues are part of each CDR3. The order of the fields is clone size, J gene, D gene, V gene, CDR3 DNA, CDR3 protein. D genes are given only for firm matches. Size values are once, few and many counts, or a class for expanded clones, and some rows have none.

size: .; J: TRBJ2-7; D: .; V: TRBV5-4; DNA: TGTGCCAGCAGCTTGGATAACGGCCCCTACGAGCAGTACTTC; CDR3: CASSLDNGPYEQYF
size: .; J: TRBJ2-5; D: .; V: TRBV29-1; DNA: TGCAGCTCGGGATTCCAAGAGACCCAGTACTTC; CDR3: CSSGFQETQYF
size: .; J: TRBJ1-6; D: TRBD1; V: TRBV5-5; DNA: TGTGCCAGCAGCGTGACAGGGGGTATTTCACCCCTCCACTTT; CDR3: CASSVTGGISPLHF
size: .; J: TRBJ2-7; D: TRBD1; V: TRBV27; DNA: TGTGCCAGCAGTCTCGACCGGGACAGACTAGAGCAGTACTTC; CDR3: CASSLDRDRLEQYF
size: .; J: TRBJ1-1; D: .; V: TRBV13; DNA: TGTGCCAGCAGCTCCCCGACAGCAGTAAGGACTGAAGCTTTCTTT; CDR3: CASSSPTAVRTEAFF
size: few; J: TRBJ1-1; D: .; V: TRBV7-2; DNA: TGTGCCAGCAGCTTAGTGAACACTGAAGCTTTCTTT; CDR3: CASSLVNTEAFF
size: .; J: TRBJ1-1; D: .; V: TRBV27; DNA: TGTGCCAGCAGGATGACCGATGAAGCTTTCTTT; CDR3: CASRMTDEAFF
size: .; J: TRBJ2-7; D: .; V: TRBV7-2; DNA: TGTGCCAGCAGCTTAGCCCTCGAGCAGTACTTC; CDR3: CASSLALEQYF
size: .; J: TRBJ1-1; D: TRBD1; V: TRBV6-1; DNA: TGTGCCAGTGGGGACAGGGTGATCACTGAAGCTTTCTTT; CDR3: CASGDRVITEAFF
size: few; J: TRBJ1-6; D: .; V: TRBV27; DNA: TGTGCCAGCAGTTCAGACTACAGTAATTCACCCCTCCACTTT; CDR3: CASSSDYSNSPLHF
size: once; J: TRBJ2-1; D: TRBD2; V: TRBV6-1; DNA: TGTGCCAGCAGGTTAGCGGGGTCCTACAATGAGCAGTTCTTC; CDR3: CASRLAGSYNEQFF
size: few; J: TRBJ1-1; D: .; V: TRBV27; DNA: TGTGCCAGCAGCCACCATCGGTCTGAAGCTTTCTTT; CDR3: CASSHHRSEAFF
size: few; J: TRBJ2-1; D: .; V: TRBV7-3; DNA: TGTGCCAGCAGCTTAACTCCCCGGGCCCAGCAGTTCTTC; CDR3: CASSLTPRAQQFF
size: .; J: TRBJ1-4; D: .; V: TRBV5-1; DNA: TGCGCCAGACAAACCGGCGGCGGTGAAAAACTGTTTTTT; CDR3: CARQTGGGEKLFF
size: .; J: TRBJ1-5; D: TRBD1; V: TRBV10-3; DNA: TGTGCCATCAGTGTAGGGGACAGTAATCAGCCCCAGCATTTT; CDR3: CAISVGDSNQPQHF
size: .; J: TRBJ1-2; D: .; V: TRBV5-8; DNA: TGTGCCAGCAGCTTTCGGGGTGACTATGGCTACACCTTC; CDR3: CASSFRGDYGYTF
size: .; J: TRBJ2-2; D: .; V: TRBV15; DNA: TGTGCCACCAGCGCTCGGACCGGGGAGCTGTTTTTT; CDR3: CATSARTGELFF
size: .; J: TRBJ2-2; D: .; V: TRBV5-4; DNA: TGTGCCAGCAGCTTTCCGCAGGGCCCGAACACCGGGGAGCTGTTTTTT; CDR3: CASSFPQGPNTGELFF
size: .; J: TRBJ2-2; D: .; V: TRBV7-6; DNA: TGTGCCAGCAGCTTAGGAGGTTCGGGCTCCGGGGAGCTGTTTTTT; CDR3: CASSLGGSGSGELFF
size: .; J: TRBJ1-2; D: .; V: TRBV29-1; DNA: TGCAGCGTTGAGGGGGGATTAGTCTATGGCTACACCTTC; CDR3: CSVEGGLVYGYTF
size: .; J: TRBJ2-3; D: .; V: TRBV29-1; DNA: TGCAGCGTTGACGAGCCAGGGGAAGATACGCAGTATTTT; CDR3: CSVDEPGEDTQYF
size: .; J: TRBJ1-2; D: TRBD1; V: TRBV7-2; DNA: TGTGCCAGCAGCCCGGAGACAGGGTTTGGCTACACCTTC; CDR3: CASSPETGFGYTF
size: .; J: TRBJ2-7; D: .; V: TRBV7-8; DNA: TGTGCCAGCAGCATAATCGGCACTACTTCCGAGCAGTACTTC; CDR3: CASSIIGTTSEQYF
size: .; J: TRBJ1-4; D: TRBD1; V: TRBV30; DNA: TGTGCCTGGAGCCGCGACAGGGGAGAAAAACTGTTTTTT; CDR3: CAWSRDRGEKLFF
size: .; J: TRBJ2-6; D: .; V: TRBV11-3; DNA: TGTGCCAGCAGCTTATCTGGGGCCAACGTCCTGACTTTC; CDR3: CASSLSGANVLTF
size: .; J: TRBJ1-5; D: .; V: TRBV5-6; DNA: TGTGCCAGCAGCTTGCGAATAGAAGGGGATCAGCCCCAGCATTTT; CDR3: CASSLRIEGDQPQHF
size: once; J: TRBJ2-7; D: .; V: TRBV25-1; DNA: TGTGCCAGCCGACGAGGGGCCGAGCAGTACTTC; CDR3: CASRRGAEQYF
size: .; J: TRBJ2-2; D: .; V: TRBV9; DNA: TGTGCCAGCAGCGTAGGTCCAGGGGAGATTAACACCGGGGAGCTGTTTTTT; CDR3: CASSVGPGEINTGELFF